The 26 T cell receptor beta chains presented below share a single source sample, sequenced in a study of T cell clonotyping in hematopoietic cell transplantation. Sequencing used immunoSEQ multiplex PCR; TCRdb keeps in-frame clones, though not all of them. The sample includes 65,000 to 75,000 clones, 94% of them seen just once. Sequencing was performed on peripheral blood mononuclear cells. These receptors came from a man between 45 and 60 years old in good health. Some clones in this sample may be carry-over from other donors' samples.

The gene calls are TRBV7-6 and TRBJ2-1, with D possibly TRBD2 on 7 matching bases. The CDR3 sequence is 17 residues long. Germline CDR1 and CDR2: SGHVS and FNYEAQ. Trimming took 6 bases from V and 3 from J, leaving 21 bases between them. The CDR3 sequence: CASSSYGGTSNYNEQFF. The CDR3 DNA follows: TGTGCCAGCAGTTCGTACGGGGGGACAAGCAACTACAATGAGCAGTTCTTC.

This chain uses TRBV5-1 with TRBJ1-4; D remains ambiguous. Germline V lookup: CDR1 SGHRS, CDR2 YFSETQ. V lost 1 base to trimming and J lost 8 bases, with 15 bases between them. The CDR3 is made up of 15 amino acids. DNA of the CDR3: TGCGCCAGCAGCTTGTTTCTGGGTGGTGAAGAAAAACTGTTTTTT. This gives the protein CASSLFLGGEEKLFF.

The chain uses TRBV6-4 and TRBJ2-7, with D tentatively TRBD1 (5 bases). CDR1 is MRHNA, CDR2 SNTAGT, per germline. Trimming removed 0 bases at V and 6 bases at J, with 12 bases between. The CDR3 covers 14 residues. CDR3 residues: CASSDSDRSREQYF. In DNA form, the CDR3 reads TGTGCCAGCAGTGACTCTGACAGATCCCGCGAGCAGTACTTC.

This clone is a singleton in its sample. The V and J genes are TRBV6-5 and TRBJ1-1; 12 positions match TRBD1. J gave up 4 bases and V 5 bases, and 5 bases lay outside the gene matches. The CDR3 contains 15 residues. Germline CDR1 and CDR2: MNHEY and SVGAGI. Written as DNA, the CDR3 is TGTGCCAGCAGTCCGGGACAGGGGGCTCGCACTGAAGCTTTCTTT. This translates into CASSPGQGARTEAFF.

Regarding this clone: At one boundary the junction diverges from the germline segment, which might be a read error. The chain employs TRBV6-1 and TRBJ2-7, with 10 positions matching TRBD2. Germline V gene lookup returns CDR1 MNHNS and CDR2 SASEGT. This CDR3 comprises 13 residues. CDR3 in DNA: TGTGCCAGCAGTGAATCCTACCCTAGCGGGAGAGGATTC. Translated, it gives CASSESYPSGRGF.

The chain joins TRBV6-5 to TRBJ2-1, with 8 bases aligning to TRBD2. With 4 bases clipped from V and 8 bases from J, the junction kept 13 bases outside the gene matches. CDR1 is MNHEY and CDR2 is SVGAGI in the germline V gene. The CDR3 loop spans 16 amino acids. The CDR3 coding sequence is TGTGCCAGCAGTTGGGGGGTGCGGGAGGTAGGGGATGAGCAGTTCTTC. Translating it yields CASSWGVREVGDEQFF.

The chain is built from TRBV18 and TRBJ1-2; D unclear. Germline CDR1 reads KGHSH; CDR2 reads LQKENI. The CDR3 runs 15 residues. The V end was cut by 0 bases, the J end by 0 bases, with 8 bases between. The CDR3 DNA sequence: TGTGCCAGCTCACCACCGACGGTCTCTAACTATGGCTACACCTTC. Amino acids: CASSPPTVSNYGYTF.

V and J are TRBV6-5 and TRBJ2-3, with TRBD1 identical over 7 bases. The J segment lost 2 bases and the V segment lost 4 bases, leaving 9 bases of the junction unmatched. The CDR3 spans 16 residues. Per germline, CDR1 MNHEY and CDR2 SVGAGI. The CDR3 spells CASSSLGGPDTDTQYF. Here the CDR3 DNA reads TGTGCCAGCAGTTCATTAGGGGGCCCCGACACAGATACGCAGTATTTT.

The CDR3 sequence: CASSYRSRKDGYTF. The DNA of the CDR3 is TGTGCCAGCAGTTATAGGTCACGGAAGGATGGCTACACCTTC. The rearrangement uses TRBV6-5 and TRBJ1-2; D not resolved. Germline V gene lookup returns CDR1 MNHEY and CDR2 SVGAGI. The CDR3 sequence is 14 residues long. V was cut by 3 bases and J by 6 bases, with 14 bases left in between.

The chain uses TRBV6-6 and TRBJ2-7, with TRBD1 identical over 7 bases. With 5 bases clipped from V and 4 bases from J, the junction kept 8 bases outside the gene matches. The germline V gene has CDR1 MNHNY and CDR2 SVGAGI (reference sequence). The CDR3 has 14 amino acids. The CDR3 protein is CASSPAGGLYEQYF. The CDR3 nucleotides are TGTGCCAGCAGTCCGGCAGGGGGATTATACGAGCAGTACTTC.

The chain links TRBV27 to TRBJ2-1, with D tentatively TRBD1 or TRBD2 (5 bases each). Germline-derived CDR1 and CDR2 are MNHEY and SMNVEV (reference sequence). V was trimmed by 7 bases and J by 0 bases, leaving 10 bases between them. The CDR3 has 14 residues. As DNA, the CDR3 is TGTGCCAGCACGGGGCAGGGCTCCTACAATGAGCAGTTCTTC. Its protein is CASTGQGSYNEQFF.

The chain links TRBV5-1 to TRBJ1-1; D ambiguous. There are 15 residues in the CDR3. Trimming took off 0 bases at V and 4 bases at J, with 13 bases between the two ends. CDR1 and CDR2 from the germline V gene are SGHRS and YFSETQ. The CDR3 DNA sequence: TGCGCCAGCAGCTTGGCGGTAGGGTCGGCCACTGAAGCTTTCTTT. This sequence encodes CASSLAVGSATEAFF.

The chain recombines TRBV15 with TRBJ1-6, with TRBD1 matching over 7 bases. The CDR3 is 17 amino acids. Per the germline V gene, CDR1 is LNHNV and CDR2 is YYDKDF (reference sequence). V shed 3 bases and J 1 base; nucleotides not matched to a gene: 6. CDR3: CATSSSGRGSYNSPLHF. DNA of the CDR3: TGTGCCACCAGCAGCTCGGGCAGGGGGTCCTATAATTCACCCCTCCACTTT.

The gene calls are TRBV5-1 and TRBJ2-4; no reliable D call. Trimming stripped 0 bases from V and 6 bases from J, with 7 bases between. This CDR3 comprises 13 residues. Germline lookup yields CDR1 SGHRS and CDR2 YFSETQ. The CDR3 region has the DNA TGCGCCAGCAGCTTGGATATCGGAAACATTCAGTACTTC. This gives the protein CASSLDIGNIQYF.

The rearrangement joins TRBV6-1 to TRBJ2-1; D may correspond to TRBD1 or TRBD2 (5 bases each). The CDR3 has 13 residues. Trimming cost V 5 bases and J 10 bases, with 15 bases left between them. Germline CDR1 MNHNS, CDR2 SASEGT. In DNA form, the CDR3 reads TGTGCCAGCAGTCTGTCCGGGGCAGACGAGCAGTTCTTC. It encodes CASSLSGADEQFF.

V usage is TRBV28 and J usage is TRBJ1-2, with TRBD1 identical over 7 bases. Germline loops: CDR1 MDHEN, CDR2 SYDVKM. This CDR3 is 14 amino acids long. Unmatched junction bases numbered 7, after V lost 2 bases and J lost 7 bases. In nucleotides, the CDR3 is TGTGCCAGCAGTTTAACAGGGGCACCCTTTGGCTACACCTTC. This codes for CASSLTGAPFGYTF.

The chain is built from TRBV29-1 and TRBJ1-5; TRBD1 matches at 8 bases. Germline values: CDR1 SQVTM, CDR2 ANQGSEA. The CDR3 extends over 16 amino acids. Losses at the gene ends were 6 bases for V and 0 bases for J; bases not matched to a gene: 10. CDR3 DNA sequence: TGCAGCGTAGCTTTCGGGACAGGTCATAGCAATCAGCCCCAGCATTTT. Protein product: CSVAFGTGHSNQPQHF.

The chain uses TRBV9 and TRBJ2-2; 14 bases are shared with TRBD2. V dropped 4 bases and J dropped 7; count of bases not matched to a gene: 9. Germline lookup yields CDR1 SGDLS and CDR2 YYNGEE. This CDR3 is 17 amino acids long. Here the CDR3 DNA reads TGTGCCAGCAGCTCGGGACTAGCGGGAGCGACTAACGGGGAGCTGTTTTTT. It codes for CASSSGLAGATNGELFF.

The rearrangement joins TRBV30 to TRBJ2-3; D possibly corresponds to TRBD2 (5 bases). The CDR3 loop spans 17 amino acids. Trimming cost V 3 bases and J 2 bases, with 21 bases left between them. Germline values: CDR1 GTSNPN, CDR2 SVGIG (reference sequence). The CDR3 loop is CAWRHEPDSENTDTQYF. DNA for the CDR3: TGTGCCTGGAGACACGAGCCGGACTCAGAAAACACAGATACGCAGTATTTT. The full variable domain, its missing parts supplied by reference TRBV30 and TRBJ2-3, is SQTIHQWPATLVQPVGSPLSLECTVEGTSNPNLYWYRQAAGRGLQLLFYSVGIGQISSEVPQNLSASRPQDRQFILSSKKLLLSDSGFYLCAWRHEPDSENTDTQYFGPGTRLTVL.

V is TRBV29-1 and J is TRBJ2-3; 8 bases are shared with TRBD1. This CDR3 spans 14 amino acids. Losses at the gene ends were 7 bases for V and 0 bases for J; bases not matched to a gene: 6. Germline CDR1 reads SQVTM; CDR2 reads ANQGSEA. CDR3 loop: CSASGGASTDTQYF. The DNA for the CDR3 is TGCAGCGCATCAGGGGGCGCCAGCACAGATACGCAGTATTTT.

The chain uses TRBV28 and TRBJ1-1; no clear D gene. Trimming pared 1 base from V and 4 bases from J, leaving 4 bases between. This CDR3 comprises 12 residues. Germline V CDR1 and CDR2: MDHEN, SYDVKM. The CDR3 DNA follows: TGTGCCAGCAGTTTATCACCCACTGAAGCTTTCTTT. Translating it yields CASSLSPTEAFF.

The rearrangement joins TRBV10-3 to TRBJ2-1, with 9 bases matching TRBD1. V shed 7 bases, J shed 5 bases, and the junction held 6 bases outside the gene matches. In germline, CDR1 is ENHRY, CDR2 SYGVKD. The CDR3 is 14 amino acids. The CDR3 DNA is TGTGCCATCAAGGACAGGGGAAGTAACAATGAGCAGTTCTTC. Its protein product is CAIKDRGSNNEQFF.

The chain links TRBV6-1 to TRBJ2-3; D not certain. CDR1 is MNHNS, CDR2 SASEGT, per germline. The V and J ends lost 2 bases and 2 bases respectively, with 20 bases between them. The CDR3 length is 18 residues. CDR3 DNA: TGTGCCAGCAGTGAATTTTTGGTCAAACCAACCGACACAGATACGCAGTATTTT. Translated: CASSEFLVKPTDTDTQYF.

Only one count was recorded for this clone. The V call is TRBV10-3, the J call TRBJ2-6, with 8 nucleotides matching TRBD2. The trim removed 6 bases at V and 11 bases at J, leaving 15 bases unmatched. The CDR3 loop spans 16 amino acids. Looked up from germline, CDR1 is ENHRY and CDR2 is SYGVKD. CDR3 region: CAIRERGGGLVDVLTF. The CDR3 DNA is TGTGCCATCAGGGAGAGAGGCGGGGGGTTGGTCGACGTCCTGACTTTC.

The chain joins TRBV28 to TRBJ2-7, with D perhaps TRBD1 (6 bases). The V gene lost 2 bases and the J gene lost 1 base, with 12 bases spanning the gap. The CDR3 runs to 15 residues. CDR1 MDHEN and CDR2 SYDVKM come from the germline V gene. CDR3 coding DNA: TGTGCCAGCAGTTTAAACCCAGGACAGTCCTACGAGCAGTACTTC. Its translation: CASSLNPGQSYEQYF. Complete variable domain (other parts from reference TRBV28 and TRBJ2-7): DVKVTQSSRYLVKRTGEKVFLECVQDMDHENMFWYRQDPGLGLRLIYFSYDVKMKEKGDIPEGYSVSREKKERFSLILESASTNQTSMYLCASSLNPGQSYEQYFGPGTRLTVT.

The V and J genes are TRBV7-2 and TRBJ1-5; no clear D. V lost 5 bases to trimming and J lost 7 bases, with 12 bases between them. This CDR3 is built from 13 residues. Germline V CDR1 and CDR2: SGHTA, FQGNSA. The CDR3 sequence: CASSPTLTQPQHF. CDR3 nucleotide sequence: TGTGCCAGCAGCCCCACGCTTACCCAGCCCCAGCATTTT.